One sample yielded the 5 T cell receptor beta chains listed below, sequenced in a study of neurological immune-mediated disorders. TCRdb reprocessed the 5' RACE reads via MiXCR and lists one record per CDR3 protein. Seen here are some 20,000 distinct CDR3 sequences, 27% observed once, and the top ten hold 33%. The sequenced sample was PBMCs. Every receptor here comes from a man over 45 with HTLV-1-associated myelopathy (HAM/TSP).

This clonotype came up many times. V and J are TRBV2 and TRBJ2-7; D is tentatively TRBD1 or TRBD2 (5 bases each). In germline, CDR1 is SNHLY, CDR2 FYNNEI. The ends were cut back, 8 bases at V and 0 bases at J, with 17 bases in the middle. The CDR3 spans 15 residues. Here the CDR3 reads CASAFGAGISYEQYF. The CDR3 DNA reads TGTGCCAGCGCATTCGGGGCAGGGATCTCCTACGAGCAGTACTTC. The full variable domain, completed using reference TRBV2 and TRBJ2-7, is EPEVTQTPSHQVTQMGQEVILRCVPISNHLYFYWYRQILGQKVEFLVSFYNNEISEKSEIFDDQFSVERPDGSNFTLKIRSTKLEDSAMYFCASAFGAGISYEQYFGPGTRLTVT.

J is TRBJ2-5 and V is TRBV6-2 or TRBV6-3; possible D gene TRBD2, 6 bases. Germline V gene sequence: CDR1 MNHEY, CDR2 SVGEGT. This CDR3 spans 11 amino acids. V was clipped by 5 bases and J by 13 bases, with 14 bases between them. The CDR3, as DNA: TGTGCCAGCAGTCCGCGGGATGCTCGGTACTTC. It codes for CASSPRDARYF.

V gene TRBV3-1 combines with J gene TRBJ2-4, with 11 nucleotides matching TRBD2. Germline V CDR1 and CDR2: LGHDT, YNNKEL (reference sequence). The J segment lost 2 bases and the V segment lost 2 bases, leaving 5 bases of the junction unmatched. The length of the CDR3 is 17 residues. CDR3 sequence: CASSQRSGGATKNIQYF. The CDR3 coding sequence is TGTGCCAGCAGCCAACGTAGCGGGGGGGCCACCAAAAACATTCAGTACTTC.

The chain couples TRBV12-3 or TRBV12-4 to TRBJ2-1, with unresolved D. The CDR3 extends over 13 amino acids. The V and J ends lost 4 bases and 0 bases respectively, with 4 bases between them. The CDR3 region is CASSSYSYNEQFF. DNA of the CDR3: TGTGCCAGCAGTTCCTACTCCTACAATGAGCAGTTCTTC.

In nucleotides, the CDR3 is TGTGCCAGCACACGGACAGGGAAAGCCGGGGAGCTGTTTTTT. It yields the protein CASTRTGKAGELFF. The chain uses TRBV6-5 and TRBJ2-2; 8 bases map to TRBD1. CDR1 and CDR2 (germline): MNHEY, SVGAGI. This CDR3 has 14 amino acids. The V segment lost 7 bases and the J segment 6 bases; nucleotides outside the gene matches: 7.